This T cell receptor beta chain was obtained from a study of CD8 T cells in ankylosing spondylitis. MiXCR, applied by TCRdb to the 5' RACE reads, yields one record per CDR3 protein. Found here are about 130,000 distinct CDR3 sequences, around 7.9% of them singletons; the top ten hold 9.5% to 15%. This clonotype was seen ten or more times. This sequence was found in a female donor with ankylosing spondylitis or in good health (not recorded which). Sequenced material: blood, either unsorted or a sorted T cell fraction (not recorded which).

CDR3 protein: CASKRPSGNQPQHF. The CDR3 DNA sequence: TGTGCCAGCAAAAGGCCATCTGGCAATCAGCCCCAGCATTTT. V and J are TRBV6-1 and TRBJ1-5; D gene ambiguous. The CDR3 is 14 amino acids. Trimming removed 7 bases at V and 2 bases at J, with 12 bases between. Germline lookup yields CDR1 MNHNS and CDR2 SASEGT.